One sample yielded the 22 T cell receptor beta chains listed below, sequenced in a study of T cells in women clearing cervical HPV infection. Clones were sequenced by immunoSEQ multiplex PCR, and TCRdb holds only the in-frame ones, with some missing. This repertoire includes 25,000 to 30,000 clones. The sample taken for sequencing was blood buffy coat. Receptors originate from a woman aged 18 to 75 with a cervical HPV16 infection that either progressed to CIN3+ or cleared (not recorded which).

In regard to this clone: Read sequence stops 3 residues before the CDR3 end, and the germline J gene provides the missing end. The chain recombines TRBV7-2 with TRBJ2-7; 11 bases are a match to TRBD2. This CDR3 has 17 amino acids. Germline assignment: CDR1 SGHTA and CDR2 FQGNSA. The part of the CDR3 DNA that was read is TGTGCAAGTCGCTTAGCGTCTAGCGGGGGGCCTCGGAACGAG. As protein: CASRLASSGGPRNE. The full CDR3 sequence reads CASRLASSGGPRNEQYF.

Remarks on this clone: The read comes to an end 3 residues before the CDR3 does, leaving the germline J gene to fill in the end. This chain links TRBV13 with TRBJ1-4, with a tentative D call TRBD1 (5 bases). CDR3 size: 15 residues. Germline CDR1 PRHDT, CDR2 FYEKMQ (reference sequence). V was cut by 0 bases and J by 6 bases, with 11 bases left in between. The CDR3 reads CASSLGVGVDEKLFF. The sequenced CDR3 bases are TGTGCCAGCAGCTTAGGTGTAGGGGTCGATGAAAAA.

As concerns this clone: The read ends 3 residues shy of where the CDR3 ends; the end is completed using the germline J gene. The gene calls are TRBV7-6 and TRBJ2-7; TRBD1 agrees at 11 bases. Losses at the gene ends were 5 bases for V and 0 bases for J; bases not matched to a gene: 9. The CDR3 has 17 amino acids. In germline, CDR1 is SGHVS, CDR2 FNYEAQ. CDR3 DNA (partial): TGTGCCAGCAGCGTATCCCGGACAGGGGGCACCTCCTACGAG. Residues: CASSVSRTGGTSYE. The entire CDR3 protein is CASSVSRTGGTSYEQYF.

As concerns this clone: The read comes to an end 3 residues before the CDR3 does, leaving the germline J gene to fill in the end. The rearrangement joins TRBV19 to TRBJ2-3; D not certain. Trimming left V 5 bases short and J 1 base short, with 13 bases between. Germline CDR1 and CDR2: LNHDA and SQIVND (reference sequence). This CDR3 contains 15 residues. Incomplete CDR3 DNA: TGTGCCAGTAGTCCCCTAGTAGTCGGCACAGATACG. It is translated as CASSPLVVGTDT. The complete CDR3 sequence is CASSPLVVGTDTQYF.

Points on this clone: A junction end diverges from the germline sequence, so it may reflect a read error. Read data end 3 residues before the CDR3 end; the end is taken from the germline J gene. The chain joins TRBV6-2 or TRBV6-3 to TRBJ2-1; 7 bases align to TRBD2. The CDR3 is made up of 14 amino acids. Germline V lookup: CDR1 MNHEY, CDR2 SVGEGT. Partial CDR3 DNA: TGTGCCAGCAGTTACTCGAGGGACTACAGTGAG. Protein sequence: CASSYSRDYSE. In full, the CDR3 is CASSYSRDYSEQFF.

In regard to this clone: Read data end 3 residues before the CDR3 end; the end is taken from the germline J gene. The chain uses TRBV20-1 and TRBJ1-4, with 10 bases matching TRBD1. The CDR3 contains 13 residues. Germline values: CDR1 DFQATT, CDR2 SNEGSKA (reference sequence). V gave up 5 bases and J gave up 8 bases; unmatched junction bases: 5. The covered CDR3 bases are TGCAGTGCTCCCGGGACAGGGGAAGAAAAA. Translated: CSAPGTGEEK. The full CDR3 protein reads CSAPGTGEEKLFF.

In the case of this clone: The sequenced fragment ends 3 residues before the CDR3 boundary, so the rest is inferred from the germline J gene. The chain is built from TRBV11-1 and TRBJ1-2; the D gene is possibly TRBD1 (5 bases). The germline V gene encodes CDR1 SGHAT and CDR2 FQDESV (reference sequence). The length of the CDR3 is 15 residues. The V end was cut by 1 base, the J end by 4 bases, with 13 bases between. CDR3 region: CASSLDPQGIYGYTF. Incomplete CDR3 DNA: TGTGCCAGCAGCTTAGACCCTCAGGGTATCTATGGC.

Points on this clone: The missing CDR3 end, 3 residues past where the read stops, is filled in from the germline J gene. This chain links TRBV20-1 with TRBJ2-5, with no clear D. The CDR3 is made up of 12 amino acids. CDR1 DFQATT and CDR2 SNEGSKA come from the germline V gene (reference sequence). Trimming removed 6 bases at V and 1 base at J, with 9 bases between. The DNA read from the CDR3 is TGCAGTGCACAAGACACCCAAGAGACC. Its protein is CSAQDTQET. The entire CDR3 is CSAQDTQETQYF.

As regards this clone: Read sequence stops 3 residues before the CDR3 end, and the germline J gene provides the missing end. V gene TRBV10-3 combines with J gene TRBJ1-2, with D maybe TRBD1 (6 bases). This CDR3 has 15 residues. CDR1 is ENHRY, CDR2 SYGVKD, per germline. V was trimmed by 5 bases and J by 0 bases, leaving 13 bases between them. CDR3 DNA, as far as it was read: TGTGCCATCAGTCCGACAGGACCAACTAACTATGGC. This encodes CAISPTGPTNYG. The entire CDR3 is CAISPTGPTNYGYTF.

Points on this clone: Read data end 3 residues before the CDR3 end; the end is taken from the germline J gene. The V call is TRBV7-9, the J call TRBJ1-2; 7 bases line up with TRBD1. The germline V gene encodes CDR1 SEHNR and CDR2 FQNEAQ (reference sequence). The CDR3 runs 15 residues. This CDR3 reads CASSLGRQGQYDYTF. Incomplete CDR3 DNA: TGTGCCAGCAGCTTAGGGAGACAGGGACAGTACGAC.

Note on this clone: The read is 3 residues too short to cover the CDR3 end, so that end is filled in from the germline J gene. The chain recombines TRBV29-1 with TRBJ2-1; D ambiguous. CDR3 length: 11 residues. With 1 base removed from V and 6 bases from J, the gap between germline ends came to 4 bases. CDR1 is SQVTM, CDR2 ANQGSEA, per germline. Incomplete CDR3 DNA: TGCAGCGTTGAAGCCAGCAATGAG. Its translation: CSVEASNE. The entire CDR3 sequence reads CSVEASNEQFF.

As regards this clone: The CDR3 is cut off 3 residues early in the read; its end comes from the germline J gene. The rearrangement uses TRBV19 and TRBJ2-3, with D possibly being TRBD1 (6 bases). From germline, CDR1 is LNHDA and CDR2 SQIVND (reference sequence). CDR3 length equals 13 residues. The CDR3 DNA, read in part, is TGTGCCAGTAGTACAGGGGTGTATCAGCCG. As protein: CASSTGVYQP. The whole CDR3 sequence is CASSTGVYQPQYF.

The sequenced part of the CDR3 DNA is TGTGCCAGCAGCACCCGACCGGGACAAGAGACG. It translates to CASSTRPGQET. The entire CDR3 protein is CASSTRPGQETQYF. The J gene is TRBJ2-3, the V gene TRBV7-9; D might be TRBD1 (6 bases). The sequenced fragment ends 3 residues before the CDR3 boundary, so the rest is inferred from the germline J gene. The CDR3 spans 14 residues. Germline V gene sequence: CDR1 SEHNR, CDR2 FQNEAQ (reference sequence).

Concerning this clone itself: Read data end 3 residues before the CDR3 end; the end is taken from the germline J gene. The chain uses TRBV12-3 or TRBV12-4 and TRBJ1-2; D gene ambiguous. V was pared by 6 bases and J by 4 bases, with 21 bases between. The CDR3 sequence is 16 residues long. The CDR3 bases that were read are TGTGCCAGCAGCGGAGAGGGTCGTAGAATGGGCTATGGC. It codes for CASSGEGRRMGYG. The full CDR3 reads CASSGEGRRMGYGYTF.

As for this clone: The CDR3 end is not reached by the read, which stops 3 residues before it; the germline J gene fills it in. The V gene is TRBV13, the J gene TRBJ1-4; TRBD1 aligns across 12 bases. With V trimmed by 5 bases and J by 3 bases, 13 bases remained unmatched. Per the germline V gene, CDR1 is PRHDT and CDR2 is FYEKMQ (reference sequence). CDR3 length: 19 amino acids. The CDR3 bases that were read are TGTGCCAGCAGCCCTAACCCCCGGGACAGGGGGCGACCTAATGAAAAA. Its protein product is CASSPNPRDRGRPNEK. The full CDR3 is CASSPNPRDRGRPNEKLFF. Full variable domain (remainder filled in from reference TRBV13 and TRBJ1-4): AAGVIQSPRHLIKEKRETATLKCYPIPRHDTVYWYQQGPGQDPQFLISFYEKMQSDKGSIPDRFSAQQFSDYHSELNMSSLELGDSALYFCASSPNPRDRGRPNEKLFFGSGTQLSVL.

Note on this clone: The read ends 3 residues before the CDR3 terminus; that terminus is restored from the germline J gene. V usage is TRBV10-3 and J usage is TRBJ1-1, with D perhaps matching TRBD1 (6 bases). The CDR3 is 14 amino acids. CDR1 and CDR2 from the germline V gene are ENHRY and SYGVKD. The CDR3 DNA, read in part, is TGTGCCATCAGTGGGGATTACCAACAGGGAGAA. Its translation: CAISGDYQQGE. In full, the CDR3 reads CAISGDYQQGEAFF.

CDR3 bases read: TGTGCCAGTAGTATAGGGCAGGGGGCCACTGAA. This codes for CASSIGQGATE. In full, the CDR3 is CASSIGQGATEAFF. This rearrangement joins TRBV19 to TRBJ1-1; 8 bases are shared with TRBD1. The read comes to an end 3 residues before the CDR3 does, leaving the germline J gene to fill in the end. From germline, CDR1 is LNHDA and CDR2 SQIVND (reference sequence). With 1 base clipped from V and 4 bases from J, the junction kept 2 bases outside the gene matches. The CDR3 is 14 residues long.

In the case of this clone: Sequencing ends 3 residues short of the CDR3 end; the germline J gene provides the rest. V is TRBV6-2 or TRBV6-3 and J is TRBJ2-2; 7 nucleotides agree with TRBD1. The ends lost 4 bases at V and 6 bases at J; junction bases unmatched: 2. Germline V CDR1 and CDR2: MNHEY, SVGEGT. The CDR3 runs 13 residues. The sequenced part of the CDR3 DNA is TGTGCCAGCAGTTCAGGGGGTCCCGGGGAG. It translates to CASSSGGPGE. The full CDR3 is CASSSGGPGELFF.

Notes on this clone: At one end the junction does not follow the germline gene, possibly because of a read error. The CDR3 end lies 3 residues beyond the end of the read and is filled in from the germline J gene. The chain links TRBV19 to TRBJ2-7, with 7 bases identical to TRBD2. Germline V gives CDR1 LNHDA, CDR2 SQIVND (reference sequence). The CDR3 extends over 13 amino acids. The sequenced part of the CDR3 DNA is TGTGCCGGTAGTAGCGGGCTCTCCTACGAG. Encoded protein: CAGSSGLSYE. The full CDR3 is CAGSSGLSYEQYF.

On this clone: Read coverage stops 3 residues before the CDR3 terminus; the germline J gene supplies the remainder. V and J are TRBV7-9 and TRBJ1-2; D is uncertain. V was clipped by 4 bases and J by 6 bases, with 12 bases between them. This CDR3 comprises 13 residues. Germline lookup yields CDR1 SEHNR and CDR2 FQNEAQ (reference sequence). Partial CDR3 DNA: TGTGCCAGCAGCTCCCAGCGAGATGATGGC. It yields the protein CASSSQRDDG. Given in full, the CDR3 is CASSSQRDDGYTF.

Details on this clone: The CDR3 end is not reached by the read, which stops 3 residues before it; the germline J gene fills it in. The rearrangement links TRBV7-9 to TRBJ1-2, with D unclear. In germline, CDR1 is SEHNR, CDR2 FQNEAQ (reference sequence). The CDR3 length is 13 residues. The sequenced CDR3 bases are TGTGCCAGCAGCTTCGACACCAAAAACATC. This translates into CASSFDTKNI. The full CDR3 protein is CASSFDTKNIYTF.

About this clone: Read sequence stops 3 residues before the CDR3 end, and the germline J gene provides the missing end. The chain links TRBV7-9 to TRBJ2-7, with a weak D call TRBD1 (6 bases). Trimming shortened V by 3 bases and J by 6 bases, and 12 bases separated the two germline ends. Germline assignment: CDR1 SEHNR and CDR2 FQNEAQ (reference sequence). There are 13 residues in the CDR3. The CDR3 DNA, read in part, is TGTGCCAGCAGCTTTCGGGACAAGGCCGAG. It is translated as CASSFRDKAE. The whole CDR3 is CASSFRDKAEQYF.